The 25 T cell receptor beta chains below come from one sample, sequenced in a study of T cell responses to AZD1222 COVID-19 vaccine. Libraries were prepared by immunoSEQ multiplex PCR; TCRdb keeps only in-frame clonotypes and omits some of them. The sample consists of approximately 190,000 clones, around 92% of them appearing once. Specimen: peripheral blood, collected on day 0 of AZD1222 vaccination. The receptors stem from an adult in good health.

The chain has TRBV7-3 and TRBJ1-6; tentatively, D is TRBD1 (5 bases). This CDR3 is built from 16 residues. Germline lookup yields CDR1 SGHTA and CDR2 FQGTGA. Trimming cost V 0 bases and J 9 bases, with 15 bases left between them. The chain's CDR3 is CASSLTALGQGSPLHF. Written as DNA, the CDR3 is TGTGCCAGCAGCTTAACGGCCTTAGGACAAGGTTCACCCCTCCACTTT.

This chain joins TRBV29-1 and TRBJ2-7; 12 bases line up with TRBD1. There are 14 residues in the CDR3. The V gene's germline CDR1 is SQVTM and CDR2 ANQGSEA. V dropped 4 bases and J dropped 5; count of bases not matched to a gene: 6. The CDR3 coding sequence is TGCAGCGTTGGGCAGGGACAGGGGGCTAACGAGCAGTACTTC. Translating gives CSVGQGQGANEQYF.

V is TRBV6-5 and J is TRBJ2-3; no firm D call. Germline V gene sequence: CDR1 MNHEY, CDR2 SVGAGI. The CDR3 totals 11 residues. The V gene lost 10 bases and the J gene lost 2 bases, with 7 bases spanning the gap. The CDR3 reads CAIANTDTQYF. In DNA, the CDR3 is TGTGCCATCGCCAACACAGATACGCAGTATTTT.

The chain couples TRBV6-1 to TRBJ2-3; D perhaps matches TRBD2 (6 bases). The CDR3 consists of 16 residues. The germline V gene has CDR1 MNHNS and CDR2 SASEGT. V was shortened by 1 base and J by 2 bases, with 13 bases between the two germline ends. In nucleotides, the CDR3 is TGTGCCAGCAGTGAAGAGGGCAGGAGGGCCACAGATACGCAGTATTTT. Protein product: CASSEEGRRATDTQYF.

The rearrangement links TRBV18 to TRBJ2-2; D might be TRBD1 (6 bases). Germline values: CDR1 KGHSH, CDR2 LQKENI. This CDR3 is built from 16 residues. The V gene lost 2 bases and the J gene lost 4 bases, with 14 bases spanning the gap. The CDR3 loop reads CASSPIQGRSTGELFF. DNA of the CDR3: TGTGCCAGCTCACCAATACAGGGTCGGAGCACCGGGGAGCTGTTTTTT. The full variable domain, its missing parts supplied by reference TRBV18 and TRBJ2-2, is NAGVMQNPRHLVRRRGQEARLRCSPMKGHSHVYWYRQLPEEGLKFMVYLQKENIIDESGMPKERFSAEFPKEGPSILRIQQVVRGDSAAYFCASSPIQGRSTGELFFGEGSRLTVL.

The chain carries TRBV5-4 and TRBJ2-1, with 12 bases fitting TRBD2. This CDR3 is built from 17 residues. The trim removed 4 bases at V and 9 bases at J, leaving 14 bases unmatched. The germline CDR1 and CDR2 sequences are SGHNT and YYREEE (reference sequence). The CDR3 sequence is CASSPRMTSGSGGEQFF. The CDR3 DNA follows: TGTGCCAGCAGCCCCCGTATGACTAGCGGGAGCGGGGGTGAGCAGTTCTTC.

J is TRBJ2-1 and V is TRBV28; TRBD1 aligns across 12 bases. Unmatched junction bases numbered 8, after V lost 4 bases and J lost 4 bases. Germline V gene data show CDR1 as MDHEN and CDR2 as SYDVKM. The CDR3 is made up of 17 amino acids. The CDR3 DNA follows: TGTGCCAGCAGTTCCCCCGGGACAGGGGGCGGATACAATGAGCAGTTCTTC. Residues: CASSSPGTGGGYNEQFF.

V gene TRBV6-5 combines with J gene TRBJ2-2, with D possibly TRBD1 on 5 matching bases. Looked up from germline, CDR1 is MNHEY and CDR2 is SVGAGI. The CDR3 is 15 amino acids. V dropped 6 bases and J dropped 1 base, with 12 bases sitting between them. The CDR3 nucleotides are TGTGCCAGCAGACGTGGACATAAGAACACCGGGGAGCTGTTTTTT. Protein product: CASRRGHKNTGELFF.

CDR3 DNA sequence: TGTGCCAGCAGTCGGCAGGGGCTAACCGGGGAGCTGTTTTTT. Translation: CASSRQGLTGELFF. This chain connects TRBV6-5 to TRBJ2-2, with a weak D call TRBD1 (6 bases). This CDR3 region has 14 residues. V lost 5 bases and J lost 5, with 12 bases in between. Germline-derived CDR1 and CDR2 are MNHEY and SVGAGI.

J is TRBJ2-1 and V is TRBV19; no firm D call. The CDR3 consists of 12 residues. CDR1 is LNHDA and CDR2 is SQIVND in the germline V gene (reference sequence). V was pared by 5 bases and J by 7 bases, with 9 bases between. In nucleotides, the CDR3 is TGTGCCAGTAGTGAAACCGGAAATGAGCAGTTCTTC. It translates to CASSETGNEQFF.

This chain joins TRBV7-2 and TRBJ2-1; no clear D gene. V lost 1 base and J 8 bases, leaving 9 bases between the germline ends. The germline gives CDR1 SGHTA, CDR2 FQGNSA. This CDR3 comprises 13 residues. The chain's CDR3 is CASSLGEAYEQFF. CDR3 bases: TGTGCCAGCAGCTTAGGCGAAGCCTATGAGCAGTTCTTC. Looking up the rest from reference TRBV7-2 and TRBJ2-1 gives the full variable domain: GAGVSQSPSNKVTEKGKDVELRCDPISGHTALYWYRQSLGQGLEFLIYFQGNSAPDKSGLPSDRFSAERTGGSVSTLTIQRTQQEDSAVYLCASSLGEAYEQFFGPGTRLTVL.

This clone was detected once. This sequence joins TRBV29-1 and TRBJ2-3; 12 positions agree with TRBD2. Germline trimming cut 6 bases from V and 4 bases from J; bases unmatched to any gene: 5. The germline CDR1 and CDR2 sequences are SQVTM and ANQGSEA. The CDR3 has 14 amino acids. The CDR3 region has the DNA TGCAGCGTGGGGACTAGCGGGCTCGCAGATACGCAGTATTTT. It yields the protein CSVGTSGLADTQYF.

The chain carries TRBV23-1 and TRBJ1-6; a possible D gene is TRBD1 (5 bases). TRBV23-1 is known as an ORF, though its function is uncertain. V lost 0 bases to trimming and J lost 5 bases, with 20 bases between them. The CDR3 is 19 residues long. CDR3 DNA: TGCGCCAGCAGTCAATCGCGGTTTCCCGACAGAGACCATAATTCACCCCTCCACTTT. Residues: CASSQSRFPDRDHNSPLHF.

The chain uses TRBV6-5 and TRBJ1-2; D unclear. Germline values: CDR1 MNHEY, CDR2 SVGAGI. The CDR3 loop spans 13 amino acids. The ends were cut back, 5 bases at V and 8 bases at J, with 15 bases in the middle. The CDR3 coding sequence is TGTGCCAGCAGTAAGAGATGGGGTGACGGCTACACCTTC. It specifies CASSKRWGDGYTF.

The gene calls are TRBV10-3 and TRBJ1-1, with TRBD1 identical over 8 bases. The CDR3 covers 15 residues. J was trimmed by 3 bases and V by 4 bases; bases with no gene match: 7. Germline V gene lookup returns CDR1 ENHRY and CDR2 SYGVKD. The CDR3 sequence is CAISGSGGPDTEAFF. In DNA form, the CDR3 reads TGTGCCATCAGTGGTTCAGGGGGCCCGGACACTGAAGCTTTCTTT.

Concerning this clone itself: This sample also contains other DNA sequences that code for the same CDR3. The CDR3, as DNA: TGTGCCAGCAGTTTGACAGGGGACTATGGCTACACCTTC. It is translated as CASSLTGDYGYTF. The V call is TRBV28, the J call TRBJ1-2, with 8 bases fitting TRBD1. The V gene end was trimmed by 3 bases and the J gene end by 3 bases; junction bases not matched to a gene: 0. The CDR3 covers 13 residues. Germline values: CDR1 MDHEN, CDR2 SYDVKM.

V and J are TRBV4-3 and TRBJ2-4, with 11 bases lining up with TRBD2. J lost 1 base, V lost 0 bases, and 8 bases had no gene match. This CDR3 region has 19 residues. Germline V gives CDR1 LGHNA, CDR2 YSLEER. The CDR3 region is CASSQEVAGGIGAKNIQYF. The CDR3 bases are TGCGCCAGCAGCCAAGAGGTAGCGGGAGGGATAGGTGCCAAAAACATTCAGTACTTC.

The gene calls are TRBV4-1 and TRBJ1-1, with a tentative D call TRBD1 (6 bases). Germline loops: CDR1 MGHRA, CDR2 YSYEKL. This CDR3 spans 16 amino acids. The V and J ends lost 0 bases and 2 bases respectively, with 13 bases between them. The CDR3 DNA reads TGCGCCAGCAGCCAAGAACTCAGGGGTGTTAACACTGAAGCTTTCTTT. Its translation is CASSQELRGVNTEAFF.

The chain uses TRBV6-2 or TRBV6-3 and TRBJ2-7, with TRBD2 identical over 13 bases. Germline CDR1 MNHEY, CDR2 SVGEGT. Trimming cost V 5 bases and J 0 bases; bases outside gene matches: 7. The CDR3 has 17 residues. In nucleotides, the CDR3 is TGTGCCAGCAGTCTCGGACTAGCGGGAGTGAGCTCCTACGAGCAGTACTTC. Protein product: CASSLGLAGVSSYEQYF.

The gene calls are TRBV5-6 and TRBJ1-2; D possibly corresponds to TRBD1 (5 bases). Germline V gene data show CDR1 as SGHDT and CDR2 as YYEEEE. The CDR3 consists of 13 residues. V lost 0 bases to trimming and J lost 8 bases, with 11 bases between them. The DNA of the CDR3 is TGTGCCAGCAGCTTGGTGGCAGGGCAAGGCTACACCTTC. This translates into CASSLVAGQGYTF.

This chain connects TRBV9 to TRBJ2-7, with 9 bases matching TRBD1. V dropped 0 bases and J dropped 3; count of bases not matched to a gene: 1. The CDR3 length is 14 residues. Germline CDR1 is SGDLS and CDR2 is YYNGEE. Here the CDR3 reads CASSVADRGYEQYF. Written as DNA, the CDR3 is TGTGCCAGCAGCGTAGCGGACAGGGGCTACGAGCAGTACTTC. Full variable domain (rest looked up from reference TRBV9 and TRBJ2-7): DSGVTQTPKHLITATGQRVTLRCSPRSGDLSVYWYQQSLDQGLQFLIQYYNGEERAKGNILERFSAQQFPDLHSELNLSSLELGDSALYFCASSVADRGYEQYFGPGTRLTVT.

This sequence joins TRBV15 and TRBJ1-1; tentative D call: TRBD1 (6 bases). CDR1 is LNHNV, CDR2 YYDKDF, per germline (reference sequence). The ends were cut back, 5 bases at V and 5 bases at J, with 15 bases in the middle. The CDR3 has 14 residues. Here the CDR3 reads CATSLLGAGTEAFF. CDR3 coding DNA: TGTGCCACCAGCCTGCTGGGGGCAGGGACTGAAGCTTTCTTT.

The chain combines TRBV5-6 with TRBJ2-5; D tentatively fits TRBD1 or TRBD2 (6 bases each). This CDR3 region has 13 residues. Germline V CDR1 and CDR2: SGHDT, YYEEEE. Trimming removed 3 bases from V and 3 bases from J, with 9 bases in between. Here the CDR3 reads CASSSGAEETQYF. The CDR3, as DNA: TGTGCCAGCAGCTCGGGGGCTGAAGAGACCCAGTACTTC.

This chain uses TRBV6-2 or TRBV6-3 with TRBJ2-3; no firm D call. This CDR3 has 14 amino acids. In germline, CDR1 is MNHEY, CDR2 SVGEGT. Deletions cut 4 bases from V and 2 bases from J, with 10 bases between. In DNA form, the CDR3 reads TGTGCCAGCAGTTCGGTTCCGAACACAGATACGCAGTATTTT. Its translation: CASSSVPNTDTQYF.

The gene calls are TRBV2 and TRBJ2-1; maybe TRBD2 (6 bases). CDR3 length: 13 amino acids. Germline V gives CDR1 SNHLY, CDR2 FYNNEI. V was trimmed by 6 bases and J by 5 bases, leaving 11 bases between them. The CDR3 sequence: CASRPTGDNEQFF. CDR3 bases: TGTGCCAGCAGGCCGACGGGGGACAATGAGCAGTTCTTC.